This is a list of T cell receptor beta chains from one sample in a study of T-cell reconstitution after alpha-beta-depleted transplantation in children. One entry per CDR3 protein, called by TCRdb with MiXCR from the PCR reads. This table has about 360,000 distinct CDR3 sequences, approximately 12% appearing once. The source material was PBMCs, sampled from the stem cell graft. These receptors all come from a human donor who donated a stem cell graft to a child with Fanconi anemia. The CDR3 runs from the conserved cysteine through the conserved F or W. The D gene is left open where the match is weak. Expanded clones get a size class; other rows say once, few or many, or leave the size out.

J gene: TRBJ2-1
D gene: TRBD2
V gene: TRBV12-3/TRBV12-4
clone size: few
CDR3 protein: CASSFNTGGGQGEQFF
CDR3 DNA: TGTGCCAGCAGTTTTAATACCGGGGGGGGCCAGGGTGAGCAGTTCTTC

J gene: TRBJ2-3
D gene: -
V gene: TRBV19
clone size: many
CDR3 protein: CASWDRSGPTDTQYF
CDR3 DNA: TGTGCCAGTTGGGATCGTAGCGGCCCCACAGATACGCAGTATTTT

J gene: TRBJ1-5
D gene: TRBD1
V gene: TRBV30
clone size: -
CDR3 protein: CAWSVRGDRSRQPQHF
CDR3 DNA: TGTGCCTGGAGTGTACGGGGGGACAGGTCCCGACAGCCCCAGCATTTT

J gene: TRBJ2-3
D gene: TRBD2
V gene: TRBV20-1
clone size: -
CDR3 protein: CSARGTSGGSNPSTDTQYF
CDR3 DNA: TGCAGTGCTAGAGGGACTAGCGGGGGTTCGAACCCAAGCACAGATACGCAGTATTTT

J gene: TRBJ1-5
D gene: -
V gene: TRBV20-1
clone size: many
CDR3 protein: CSARDSTRNQPQHF
CDR3 DNA: TGCAGTGCTAGAGATAGTACTCGTAATCAGCCCCAGCATTTT

J gene: TRBJ2-1
D gene: -
V gene: TRBV5-6
clone size: -
CDR3 protein: CASSLVTQSSYNEQFF
CDR3 DNA: TGTGCCAGCAGCTTGGTCACCCAGAGCTCCTACAATGAGCAGTTCTTC

J gene: TRBJ2-3
D gene: -
V gene: TRBV12-3/TRBV12-4
clone size: few
CDR3 protein: CASSFKNTQYF
CDR3 DNA: TGTGCCAGCAGCTTTAAAAATACGCAGTATTTT

J gene: TRBJ1-2
D gene: -
V gene: TRBV12-3/TRBV12-4
clone size: many
CDR3 protein: CASSKDSINYGYTF
CDR3 DNA: TGTGCCAGTTCGAAGGACAGCATTAACTATGGCTACACCTTC

J gene: TRBJ1-5
D gene: -
V gene: TRBV28
clone size: many
CDR3 protein: CASSRTARNQPQHF
CDR3 DNA: TGTGCCAGCAGCCGGACTGCTCGCAATCAGCCCCAGCATTTT

J gene: TRBJ2-7
D gene: TRBD2
V gene: TRBV11-2
clone size: many
CDR3 protein: CASSLSGGGGSYEQYF
CDR3 DNA: TGTGCCAGCAGCTTAAGCGGCGGGGGTGGCTCCTACGAGCAGTACTTC

J gene: TRBJ2-3
D gene: -
V gene: TRBV7-8
clone size: -
CDR3 protein: CASSLVGQDHPTDTQYF
CDR3 DNA: TGTGCCAGCAGCTTAGTGGGGCAGGACCACCCCACAGATACGCAGTATTTT

J gene: TRBJ2-5
D gene: -
V gene: TRBV7-6
clone size: few
CDR3 protein: CASSFGLETQYF
CDR3 DNA: TGTGCCAGCAGCTTCGGCTTAGAGACCCAGTACTTC

J gene: TRBJ1-2
D gene: -
V gene: TRBV7-2
clone size: -
CDR3 protein: CASSPDGWGYTF
CDR3 DNA: TGTGCCAGCAGCCCGGATGGTTGGGGCTACACCTTC

J gene: TRBJ2-7
D gene: -
V gene: TRBV5-1
clone size: few
CDR3 protein: CASSLVTDEQYF
CDR3 DNA: TGCGCCAGCAGCTTGGTCACGGACGAGCAGTACTTC

J gene: TRBJ2-3
D gene: -
V gene: TRBV4-2
clone size: few
CDR3 protein: CASSQVSQGGDTQYF
CDR3 DNA: TGTGCCAGCAGCCAAGTCAGCCAGGGGGGAGATACGCAGTATTTT

J gene: TRBJ1-6
D gene: -
V gene: TRBV6-5
clone size: -
CDR3 protein: CASSSRGAFEPLHF
CDR3 DNA: TGTGCCAGCAGTTCCCGGGGGGCTTTCGAACCCCTCCACTTT

J gene: TRBJ2-1
D gene: -
V gene: TRBV5-1
clone size: many
CDR3 protein: CASSLDPTGEQFF
CDR3 DNA: TGCGCCAGCAGCTTGGACCCAACCGGGGAGCAGTTCTTC

J gene: TRBJ2-5
D gene: TRBD1
V gene: TRBV9
clone size: many
CDR3 protein: CASSANRDRGETQYF
CDR3 DNA: TGTGCCAGCAGCGCCAACCGGGACAGGGGAGAGACCCAGTACTTC

J gene: TRBJ2-2
D gene: TRBD2
V gene: TRBV29-1
clone size: few
CDR3 protein: CSARGVAGELFF
CDR3 DNA: TGCAGCGCCCGGGGGGTTGCCGGGGAGCTGTTTTTT

J gene: TRBJ2-3
D gene: -
V gene: TRBV15
clone size: many
CDR3 protein: CATSRVAGWADTQYF
CDR3 DNA: TGTGCCACCAGCAGAGTCGCGGGGTGGGCAGATACGCAGTATTTT

J gene: TRBJ2-5
D gene: TRBD2
V gene: TRBV5-1
clone size: -
CDR3 protein: CASSLDASGETQYF
CDR3 DNA: TGCGCCAGCAGCTTGGACGCTAGCGGAGAGACCCAGTACTTC

J gene: TRBJ2-1
D gene: -
V gene: TRBV5-1
clone size: few
CDR3 protein: CASTEDRLNNEQFF
CDR3 DNA: TGCGCCAGCACAGAAGACAGACTTAACAATGAGCAGTTCTTC

J gene: TRBJ2-2
D gene: TRBD1
V gene: TRBV5-5
clone size: few
CDR3 protein: CASSSTDRGPAGELFF
CDR3 DNA: TGTGCCAGCAGCTCTACGGACAGGGGGCCGGCCGGGGAGCTGTTTTTT

J gene: TRBJ1-6
D gene: -
V gene: TRBV9
clone size: many
CDR3 protein: CASSSSAGYNSPLHF
CDR3 DNA: TGTGCCAGCAGCTCTTCGGCGGGTTATAATTCACCCCTCCACTTT

J gene: TRBJ1-1
D gene: -
V gene: TRBV25-1
clone size: few
CDR3 protein: CASTRERGAEKEAFF
CDR3 DNA: TGTGCCAGCACCCGCGAGAGAGGGGCGGAAAAAGAAGCTTTCTTT

J gene: TRBJ2-2
D gene: -
V gene: TRBV6-5
clone size: few
CDR3 protein: CASSSHSVGQNTGELFF
CDR3 DNA: TGTGCCAGCAGTTCTCACTCAGTGGGACAGAACACCGGGGAGCTGTTTTTT

J gene: TRBJ2-1
D gene: TRBD1
V gene: TRBV29-1
clone size: few
CDR3 protein: CSVEGQVNEQFF
CDR3 DNA: TGCAGCGTCGAGGGACAGGTCAATGAGCAGTTCTTC

J gene: TRBJ2-3
D gene: -
V gene: TRBV29-1
clone size: many
CDR3 protein: CSVVQGSWGDTQYF
CDR3 DNA: TGCAGCGTTGTCCAAGGTTCTTGGGGGGATACGCAGTATTTT

J gene: TRBJ2-7
D gene: TRBD1
V gene: TRBV20-1
clone size: -
CDR3 protein: CSASSGTGGIYEQYF
CDR3 DNA: TGCAGTGCTAGTTCCGGGACAGGGGGCATTTACGAGCAGTACTTC

J gene: TRBJ1-1
D gene: -
V gene: TRBV10-3
clone size: -
CDR3 protein: CAIKPDQNTEAFF
CDR3 DNA: TGTGCCATCAAACCAGACCAGAACACTGAAGCTTTCTTT

J gene: TRBJ1-3
D gene: -
V gene: TRBV12-3/TRBV12-4
clone size: many
CDR3 protein: CASSPVLGNTIYF
CDR3 DNA: TGTGCCAGCAGTCCAGTCTTGGGAAACACCATATATTTT